This TCR beta chain originates from a study of T cell responses to AZD1222 COVID-19 vaccine (dated by TCRdb to the early 2020s). Regarding the complete study: A total of around 240 trial participants underwent TCR sequencing, of whom around 200 received two doses of AZD1222 and about 25 received two doses of the MenACWY control vaccine. Trial participants were enrolled into age subgroups of 18-55, 56-69 and 70-plus years, which contained 148, 28 and 57 TCR-sequenced participants, respectively. Here is what the overall study found, with its caveats: The vaccine-associated CD4 TCRs covered the entire spike protein, and the dominant responses fell in regions 160-218 and 743-854. Only five to seven AZD1222 recipients were SARS-CoV-2 seropositive at baseline, limiting conclusions about previously exposed vaccinees. After two AZD1222 doses, both the breadth and the depth of spike-specific TCRs were significantly higher than at day 0 and than in MenACWY recipients. Epitopes outside the regions mutated in the B.1.351 and B.1.1.7 variants were reportedly recognized by nearly half of the unique spike-specific TCRs. In the small 56-69-year group, the increase in depth fell short of significance, most likely because of low power. No day 14 peak-response samples were available, so repertoires were characterized only after the peak T cell response. Most participants were white British and females outnumbered males, and the authors suggested that clonal diversity may have been underestimated.

The time point label corresponds to: about 28 days (+/-7) after the second vaccine dose. AZD1222 recipients with second doses at about 4 weeks or about 12 weeks were pooled, because spike-specific TCR depth and breadth did not differ between schedules. The vaccinee samples were drawn from two UK trials, COV001 and COV002, one of which was a single-blind randomized controlled phase 2/3 trial testing AZD1222 (ChAdOx1 nCoV-19) in healthy adults. For TCRbeta chain sequencing, PBMC samples were collected from trial participants at day 0 and at day 28 after the second dose. The CDR3 regions of human TCRbeta chains were subjected to immunosequencing. Concerning the study's data processing: Repertoire TCRs were checked for matches against a reference library of SARS-CoV-2-specific TCRs that had been generated using the MIRA antigen-specificity platform. Breadth was defined as the fraction of unique TCRs that were SARS-CoV-2-associated, and depth was defined as the fraction of total T cells that were SARS-CoV-2-associated. Using the MIRA data, each spike-specific TCR was mapped to the spike region that the TCR reacts to and placed in a CD4 or CD8 class. Log10-transformed breadth and depth values were compared by one-way ANOVA with Sidak's multiple comparisons tests. Not all clones reach the TCRdb copy of this immuneACCESS table, which keeps in-frame sequences only. Checked studies attribute under half of the gap to unresolved V genes and leave the rest unexplained. The D gene and trimming were derived from the DNA, and the V and J assignments and clone size from that table. In this sample the table shows fewer than 150,000 clones, about 90% of which occur a single time. More than 7% of the sample rests with the top ten.

Note on this clone: What antigen it recognizes has not been identified. There are no base qualities to consult, and no much larger clone falls within one base.

This sequence originates from an adult who received the AZD1222 COVID-19 vaccine. The specimen comprised peripheral blood, sampled 28 days after the second AZD1222 dose.

In nucleotide form, the sequence is TGTGCCAGCAGTAAAGACAGGAACACCGGGGAGCTGTTTTTT. Its amino acids are CASSKDRNTGELFF. The sequence is built from TRBV2 and TRBJ2-2; perhaps TRBD1 is the D gene, with 5 bases matching. Relative to germline, V is 5 bases shorter and J is 1 base shorter, with 8 bases between their ends. Based on the germline V gene, the CDR1 and CDR2 sequences are SNHLY and FYNNEI. The CDR3 has 14 amino acids, counting the end cysteine and phenylalanine. Only the CDR3 DNA is retained, 42 bases long and in frame from the first base.